This TCR beta chain emerged from a study of cytotoxic CD8 clonotypes in ibrutinib-treated CLL. A 1 in 200,000 to 1 in 1 million T cell depth was the sequencing target. Some clones are missing from TCRdb's copy, which holds only in-frame ones; the method was immunoSEQ multiplex PCR. The sample carries 150,000 or so clones, over 60% recorded once. The CDR3 loop spans 16 amino acids. From germline, CDR1 is SGHTA and CDR2 FQGNSA. The V and J ends lost 2 bases and 1 base, in that order; junction bases with no gene match: 6. This specimen was PBMCs, taken after 12 months of ibrutinib treatment. The V call is TRBV7-2, the J call TRBJ2-7; 9 nucleotides match TRBD2. The origin of this receptor is a human donor with chronic lymphocytic leukemia. The CDR3 reads CASSLIIAGVSYEQYF. In DNA, the CDR3 is TGTGCCAGCAGCTTAATAATAGCGGGAGTTTCCTACGAGCAGTACTTC.